This TCR beta chain was observed in a study of blood T cell repertoires in COVID-19. At the level of the study: The United States, Italy and Spain were the sources of the acute and convalescent COVID-19 samples. The cDNA or gDNA used as material had been derived from T cells, B-cell-depleted T cells, or PBMCs.

Germline loops: CDR1 SGHRS, CDR2 YFSETQ. This CDR3 contains 14 residues. V shed 5 bases and J shed 0 bases, with 11 bases lying between them. Source study methods: Amplified reference gene primers provided the basis for estimating nucleated cell counts. Profiling relied on immunoSEQ multiplex PCR, and the TCRdb table lists in-frame clones only, not all of them. The D gene and trimming were derived from the DNA, and the V and J assignments and clone size from that table. The sample records about 150,000 clones, roughly 80% being singletons. The source is a woman between 40 and 50 years old with active or convalescent COVID-19. Sequenced: peripheral blood. The gene calls are TRBV5-1 and TRBJ1-1; maybe TRBD1 (6 bases). The CDR3 nucleotides read TGCGCCAGCAGGCAGGGGATGGTGAACACTGAAGCTTTCTTT. Protein sequence: CASRQGMVNTEAFF.